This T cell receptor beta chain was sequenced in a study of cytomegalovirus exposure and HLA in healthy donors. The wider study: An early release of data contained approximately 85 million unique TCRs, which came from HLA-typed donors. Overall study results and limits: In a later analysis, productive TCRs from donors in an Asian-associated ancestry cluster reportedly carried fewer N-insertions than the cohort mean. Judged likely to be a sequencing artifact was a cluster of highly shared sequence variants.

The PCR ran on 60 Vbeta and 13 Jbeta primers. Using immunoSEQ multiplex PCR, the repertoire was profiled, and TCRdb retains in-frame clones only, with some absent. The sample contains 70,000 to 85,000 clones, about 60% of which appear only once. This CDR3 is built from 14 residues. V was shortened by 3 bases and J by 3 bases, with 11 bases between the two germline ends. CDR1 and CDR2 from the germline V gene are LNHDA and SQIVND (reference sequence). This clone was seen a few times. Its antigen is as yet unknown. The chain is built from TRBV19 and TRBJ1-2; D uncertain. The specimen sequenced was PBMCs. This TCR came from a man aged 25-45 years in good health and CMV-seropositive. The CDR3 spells CASSIDGTHYGYTF. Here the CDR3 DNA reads TGTGCCAGTAGTATTGATGGCACCCACTATGGCTACACCTTC.